This TCR beta chain originates from a study of Ad26.COV2.S vaccination and SARS-CoV-2 variants. The treatment here: some 19 received Ad26.COV2.S at low or high dose, single or two shots; roughly five received placebo; per-sample allocation not given. Sample collection was performed on day 63 after the first vaccine or placebo injection. An Ad26 vector expressing Wuhan-strain SARS-CoV-2 spike served as the vaccine. Germline values: CDR1 SGDLS, CDR2 YYNGEE. The CDR3 extends over 14 amino acids. V gave up 4 bases and J gave up 5 bases, with 12 bases separating them. The data were produced by immunoSEQ multiplex PCR, yet TCRdb's version contains in-frame clones alone and is incomplete. This sample has some 250,000 clones, with more than 75% found just once.

The chain recombines TRBV9 with TRBJ2-2; no reliable D call. The specimen was peripheral blood, collected in a trial of Ad26.COV2.S vaccine versus placebo. The source is a person aged 18-60 years who received the Ad26.COV2.S COVID-19 vaccine or a placebo. The CDR3 DNA sequence: TGTGCCAGCAGCCCAGTATCCGGGACCGGGGAGCTGTTTTTT. Translated: CASSPVSGTGELFF.